This T cell receptor (beta chain) was obtained from a study of blood T cell repertoires in COVID-19. TCRdb's copy holds only in-frame clones and misses some; the assay was immunoSEQ multiplex PCR. The sample yields about 81,000 clones, 70% to 90% seen once. The CDR3 loop spans 12 amino acids. Sequencing input: peripheral blood. This clonotype originated in an elderly woman with acute or convalescent COVID-19. The gene calls are TRBV21-1 and TRBJ1-2; no check of the table's D call, TRBD1, against the DNA was made. TRBV21-1 is annotated as a pseudogene. CDR3: CARPARDYGYTF. CDR3 coding DNA: TGTGCCCGGCCGGCCAGGGACTATGGCTACACCTTC.